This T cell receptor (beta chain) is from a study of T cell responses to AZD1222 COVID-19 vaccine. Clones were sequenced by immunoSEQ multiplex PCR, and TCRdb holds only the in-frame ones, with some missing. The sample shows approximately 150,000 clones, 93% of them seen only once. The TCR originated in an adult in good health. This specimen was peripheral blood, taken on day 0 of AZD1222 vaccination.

The CDR3 reads CASSSRTALSRELFF. In nucleotides, the CDR3 is TGTGCCAGCAGCTCTCGGACAGCCCTTTCCCGGGAGCTGTTTTTT. The gene calls are TRBV11-2 and TRBJ2-2; D perhaps matches TRBD1 (6 bases). Looked up from germline, CDR1 is SGHAT and CDR2 is FQNNGV. The CDR3 length is 15 residues. Trimming removed 4 bases at V and 9 bases at J, with 18 bases between.